This is a list of T cell receptor beta chains from one sample in a study of cytomegalovirus exposure and HLA in healthy donors. Only in-frame clones appear in the TCRdb table, and some are missing; sequencing was by immunoSEQ multiplex PCR. The sample holds over 150,000 clones, roughly 80% seen once. The sample consisted of PBMCs. All receptors derive from a woman aged 45-60 years in good health and CMV-seropositive. Each CDR3 is given with its conserved first and last residue. Each record gives: J gene, V gene, clone size, D gene, CDR3 protein, CDR3 DNA. D genes are given only for firm matches. Where a row states a size, it is once, few, many or the class of an expanded clone; other rows omit it.

TRBJ2-2,TRBV27,.,.,CASSLRETGELFF,TGTGCCAGCAGTTTACGTGAGACCGGGGAGCTGTTTTTT
TRBJ1-1,TRBV5-4,.,TRBD1,CASTRGQGTNTEAFF,TGTGCCAGCACTCGTGGACAGGGAACGAACACTGAAGCTTTCTTT
TRBJ2-7,TRBV6-5,.,.,CASSYSTGNYEQYF,TGTGCCAGCAGTTACTCTACAGGAAACTACGAGCAGTACTTC
TRBJ1-2,TRBV2,.,TRBD1,CASTGTGWDNYGYTF,TGTGCCAGCACAGGGACAGGGTGGGATAACTATGGCTACACCTTC
TRBJ2-5,TRBV13,.,TRBD2,CASSFLAGGYQETQYF,TGTGCCAGCAGCTTCCTAGCGGGGGGCTACCAAGAGACCCAGTACTTC
TRBJ1-3,TRBV7-9,once,.,CSSSLEAGPGLSGNTIYF,TGTTCCAGCAGCTTAGAGGCGGGCCCGGGTCTCTCTGGAAACACCATATATTTT
TRBJ1-3,TRBV19,.,.,CASSVGAGNTIYF,TGTGCCAGTAGTGTCGGGGCTGGAAACACCATATATTTT
TRBJ2-1,TRBV7-3,once,TRBD2,CASSKGLAGGPGSYNEQFF,TGTGCCAGCAGCAAGGGACTAGCGGGGGGGCCAGGCTCCTACAATGAGCAGTTCTTC
TRBJ1-1,TRBV4-2,.,.,CASSQWRADTEAFF,TGTGCCAGCAGCCAGTGGAGGGCGGACACTGAAGCTTTCTTT
TRBJ1-1,TRBV6-5,.,.,CASRGNTEAFF,TGTGCCAGTAGGGGGAACACTGAAGCTTTCTTT
TRBJ2-3,TRBV7-9,.,TRBD2,CASGTSGGPGRTDTQYF,TGTGCCAGCGGGACTAGCGGGGGCCCCGGGAGGACAGATACGCAGTATTTT
TRBJ2-5,TRBV7-2,few,.,CASSLFRGETQYF,TGTGCCAGCAGCTTATTTCGAGGGGAGACCCAGTACTTC
TRBJ2-2,TRBV15,.,.,CATSRSTGTGELFF,TGTGCCACCAGCAGATCCACAGGGACCGGGGAGCTGTTTTTT
TRBJ2-7,TRBV18,.,TRBD1,CASSPGQGWYEQYF,TGTGCCAGCTCACCCGGACAGGGATGGTACGAGCAGTACTTC
TRBJ1-5,TRBV15,.,TRBD1,CATSPLGQGDRQPQHF,TGTGCCACCAGCCCTTTGGGACAGGGGGACCGGCAGCCCCAGCATTTT
TRBJ2-7,TRBV18,.,.,CASSDRPSYEQYF,TGTGCCAGCTCCGACAGGCCCTCCTACGAGCAGTACTTC
TRBJ1-2,TRBV10-1,.,.,CALTGRGENYGYTF,TGCGCCCTTACAGGGAGAGGGGAGAACTATGGCTACACCTTC
TRBJ2-1,TRBV15,.,.,CATSGTPFYNEQFF,TGTGCCACCTCAGGGACTCCTTTTTACAATGAGCAGTTCTTC
TRBJ1-5,TRBV19,.,.,CASSIRGNQPQHF,TGTGCCAGTAGTATTCGGGGAAATCAGCCCCAGCATTTT
TRBJ2-7,TRBV7-8,.,TRBD2,CASSYGRLAGAVEQYF,TGTGCCAGCAGCTACGGCAGGCTAGCGGGGGCCGTGGAGCAGTACTTC
TRBJ1-1,TRBV4-1,.,.,CASSQDRGRANTEAFF,TGCGCCAGCAGCCAAGATCGAGGCCGCGCGAACACTGAAGCTTTCTTT
TRBJ2-2,TRBV19,few,.,CASRKDSNTGELFF,TGTGCCAGTAGGAAAGACTCGAACACCGGGGAGCTGTTTTTT
TRBJ1-3,TRBV25-1,few,.,CASSEWIRDTIYF,TGTGCCAGCAGTGAATGGATCCGGGACACCATATATTTT
TRBJ2-1,TRBV4-1,.,.,CASSQGGVYNEQFF,TGCGCCAGCAGCCAAGGGGGGGTCTACAATGAGCAGTTCTTC
TRBJ1-4,TRBV6-5,.,.,CASSLTATNEKLFF,TGTGCCAGCAGTCTTACTGCAACTAATGAAAAACTGTTTTTT
TRBJ1-2,TRBV7-3,.,.,CASSLKQDGYTF,TGTGCCAGCAGCTTAAAACAGGATGGCTACACCTTC
TRBJ2-7,TRBV11-3,once,TRBD1,CASSQAGGYEQYF,TGTGCCAGCAGTCAGGCAGGGGGCTACGAGCAGTACTTC
TRBJ2-7,TRBV30,.,.,CAWSSGSQGEQYF,TGTGCCTGGAGTTCCGGGTCCCAGGGCGAGCAGTACTTC
TRBJ1-2,TRBV5-5,.,TRBD1,CASNSRDRAKGYTF,TGTGCCAGCAACTCTAGGGACAGAGCTAAAGGCTACACCTTC
TRBJ2-7,TRBV4-1,.,.,CASSQSKGGSYEQYF,TGCGCCAGCAGCCAATCAAAAGGGGGCTCCTACGAGCAGTACTTC
TRBJ1-5,TRBV6-1,once,TRBD1,CASSESGTGVHSNQPQHF,TGTGCCAGCAGCGAATCGGGGACAGGTGTCCATAGCAATCAGCCCCAGCATTTT
TRBJ2-7,TRBV5-6,.,TRBD1,CASSLGTGLSSYEQYF,TGTGCCAGCAGCCTAGGGACAGGGCTCAGCTCCTACGAGCAGTACTTC
TRBJ2-2,TRBV2,.,.,CASMWQRNTGELFF,TGTGCCAGCATGTGGCAGCGGAACACCGGGGAGCTGTTTTTT
TRBJ1-6,TRBV2,once,.,CASSDGQTYNSPLHF,TGTGCCAGCAGTGACGGACAGACCTATAATTCACCCCTCCACTTT
TRBJ2-1,TRBV6-1,.,TRBD1,CASSPGTEYNEQFF,TGTGCCAGCAGCCCCGGGACAGAATACAATGAGCAGTTCTTC
TRBJ1-4,TRBV11-2,once,.,CASSLDHYYPKLFF,TGTGCCAGCAGCTTAGATCACTACTACCCGAAACTGTTTTTT
TRBJ2-2,TRBV2,.,TRBD1,CASRDRGTGELFF,TGTGCCAGCAGGGACAGGGGAACCGGGGAGCTGTTTTTT
TRBJ1-6,TRBV9,.,.,CASLPGATGSPLHF,TGTGCCAGTCTTCCTGGAGCTACCGGCTCACCCCTCCACTTT
TRBJ2-5,TRBV9,.,.,CASSVATGPQETQYF,TGTGCCAGCAGCGTAGCAACAGGCCCCCAAGAGACCCAGTACTTC
TRBJ2-1,TRBV15,.,.,CATSLAGYNEQFF,TGTGCCACCAGCTTGGCGGGGTACAATGAGCAGTTCTTC
TRBJ2-3,TRBV6-4,.,.,CASSDSSEDTQYF,TGTGCCAGCAGTGACTCTAGCGAGGATACGCAGTATTTT
TRBJ1-5,TRBV5-1,.,.,CASSSSGGPNQPQHF,TGCGCCAGCAGCTCCTCGGGGGGCCCCAATCAGCCCCAGCATTTT
TRBJ1-2,TRBV13,.,.,CASSLRATGGYTF,TGTGCCAGCAGCTTAAGGGCAACGGGGGGCTACACCTTC
TRBJ2-3,TRBV2,.,.,CASSLIGSSRTDTQYF,TGTGCCAGCAGCCTTATAGGGAGTTCTCGCACAGATACGCAGTATTTT
TRBJ1-6,TRBV27,.,.,CASRGGAYNSPLHF,TGTGCCAGCAGGGGAGGGGCCTATAATTCACCCCTCCACTTT
TRBJ2-5,TRBV4-1,.,TRBD2,CASSQDSSGGAGETQYF,TGCGCCAGCAGCCAAGATTCTAGCGGGGGGGCCGGAGAGACCCAGTACTTC
TRBJ2-5,TRBV9,.,TRBD1,CASSVAQGNQETQYF,TGTGCCAGCAGCGTAGCACAGGGGAATCAAGAGACCCAGTACTTC
TRBJ2-6,TRBV9,.,.,CASSGPGHFSSGANVLTF,TGTGCCAGCAGCGGACCGGGACATTTTTCCTCTGGGGCCAACGTCCTGACTTTC
TRBJ2-2,TRBV7-3,.,TRBD1,CASSPQGAGTGELFF,TGTGCCAGCAGCCCACAGGGGGCGGGCACCGGGGAGCTGTTTTTT
TRBJ1-2,TRBV5-1,.,.,CASSFQDSGGYTF,TGCGCCAGCAGCTTCCAGGACTCCGGGGGCTACACCTTC
TRBJ2-7,TRBV5-4,.,.,CASSLVQAPEQYF,TGTGCCAGCAGCTTGGTACAGGCCCCGGAGCAGTACTTC
TRBJ2-3,TRBV7-6,.,.,CASSPRESRTDTQYF,TGTGCCAGCAGCCCGAGGGAATCCCGCACAGATACGCAGTATTTT
TRBJ2-7,TRBV5-1,few,.,CASPSGPSAYEQYF,TGCGCCAGCCCTTCCGGTCCCTCGGCCTACGAGCAGTACTTC